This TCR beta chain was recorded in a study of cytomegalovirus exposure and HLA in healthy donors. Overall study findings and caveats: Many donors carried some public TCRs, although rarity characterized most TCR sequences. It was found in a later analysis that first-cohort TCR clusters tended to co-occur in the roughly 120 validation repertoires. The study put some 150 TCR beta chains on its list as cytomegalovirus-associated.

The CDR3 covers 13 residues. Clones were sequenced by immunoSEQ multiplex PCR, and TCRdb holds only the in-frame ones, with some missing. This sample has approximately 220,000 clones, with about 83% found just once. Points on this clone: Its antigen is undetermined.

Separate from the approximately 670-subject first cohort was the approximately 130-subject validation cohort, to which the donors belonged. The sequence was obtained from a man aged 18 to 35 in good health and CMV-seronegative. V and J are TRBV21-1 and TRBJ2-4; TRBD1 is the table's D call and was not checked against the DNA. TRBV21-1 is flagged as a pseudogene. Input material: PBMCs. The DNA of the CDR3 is TGTGCCAGCAGGGACAAAGCCAAAAACATTCAGTACTTC. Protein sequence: CASRDKAKNIQYF.